This T cell receptor beta chain was documented in a study of neurological immune-mediated disorders. From the 5' RACE reads, TCRdb called clonotypes with MiXCR, one entry per CDR3 protein. The table includes 50,000 to 80,000 distinct CDR3 sequences, 3% to 3.5% detected once. Unmatched junction bases numbered 7, after V lost 0 bases and J lost 8 bases. The CDR3 has 15 amino acids. The germline CDR1 and CDR2 sequences are MNHEY and SMNVEV (reference sequence). Material for sequencing was PBMCs. This chain uses TRBV27 with TRBJ1-2; 9 bases line up with TRBD1. The receptor comes from a man aged 35 to 55 with multiple sclerosis. DNA of the CDR3: TGTGCCAGCAGTTTATCTACAGGGGGCGCAAAGGGCTACACCTTC. It translates to CASSLSTGGAKGYTF.